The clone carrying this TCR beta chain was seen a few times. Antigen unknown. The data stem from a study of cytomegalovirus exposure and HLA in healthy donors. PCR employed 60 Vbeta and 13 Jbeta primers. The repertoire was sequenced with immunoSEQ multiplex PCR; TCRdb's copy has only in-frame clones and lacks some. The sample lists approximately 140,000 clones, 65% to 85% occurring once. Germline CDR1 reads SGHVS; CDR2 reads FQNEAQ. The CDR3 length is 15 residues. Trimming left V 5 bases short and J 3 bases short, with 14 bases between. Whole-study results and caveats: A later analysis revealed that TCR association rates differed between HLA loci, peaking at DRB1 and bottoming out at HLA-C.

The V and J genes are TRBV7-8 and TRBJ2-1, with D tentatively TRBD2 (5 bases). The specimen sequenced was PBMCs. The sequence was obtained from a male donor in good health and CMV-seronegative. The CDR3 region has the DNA TGTGCCAGCAGCCTTTGGGTCGGAGGCTACAATGAGCAGTTCTTC. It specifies CASSLWVGGYNEQFF.